A single sample is the source of the 8 T cell receptor beta chains below, sequenced in a study of blood T cell repertoires in COVID-19 (dated by TCRdb to 2019 to 2021). The library came from the immunoSEQ multiplex PCR assay. TCRdb stores this immuneACCESS table with in-frame sequences only. Part of the clones is absent; in the studies checked, under half of the shortfall reflects unresolved V genes, and no reason is known for the rest. Across this sample there are roughly 430,000 clones, with 70% to 90% seen only once. The top ten constitute 2% to 2.5% of the sample. Sequencing was done on a sample of PBMCs or T cells enriched from blood (not recorded which). These receptors all stem from a woman aged 40 to 50 with acute COVID-19.

A note on this clone: This sample includes further DNA sequences coding for the same CDR3. The chain is built from TRBV5-1 and TRBJ1-2, with 8 bases matching TRBD1. This CDR3 is built from 14 residues. Germline CDR1 reads SGHRS; CDR2 reads YFSETQ. V lost 4 bases and J lost 2; bases outside the gene matches: 4. The CDR3 sequence: CASSLDRGNYGYTF. DNA of the CDR3: TGCGCCAGCAGCCTAGACAGGGGCAACTATGGCTACACCTTC.

This clone came up once. DNA of the CDR3: TGTGCCAGCAGGGCACTAGCATCCGGAGATACGCAGTATTTT. It encodes CASRALASGDTQYF. The genes are TRBV6-5 and TRBJ2-3; weak D call: TRBD2 (6 bases). With 6 bases removed from V and 5 bases from J, the gap between germline ends came to 15 bases. This CDR3 has 14 residues. Germline assignment: CDR1 MNHEY and CDR2 SVGAGI.

The chain has TRBV5-6 and TRBJ2-3; no firm D call. CDR1 SGHDT and CDR2 YYEEEE come from the germline V gene. The CDR3 loop spans 15 amino acids. Trimming removed 9 bases from V and 2 bases from J, with 19 bases in between. The CDR3 nucleotides read TGTGCCACCCGGTCCCTCGACACCGACACAGATACGCAGTATTTT. Residues: CATRSLDTDTDTQYF.

In this sample, this clone turned up a few times. The chain combines TRBV15 with TRBJ2-1, with D uncertain. This CDR3 is 14 amino acids long. Germline CDR1 and CDR2: LNHNV and YYDKDF (reference sequence). The V end was cut by 3 bases, the J end by 6 bases, with 12 bases between. The CDR3 sequence: CATSRLRSTNEQFF. The CDR3 nucleotides are TGTGCCACCAGCAGGCTGCGGTCAACCAATGAGCAGTTCTTC.

The sample holds a few counts of this clone. The V gene is TRBV23-1, the J gene TRBJ1-2; the D is unclear. TRBV23-1 is filed as an ORF, its function uncertain. Between the trimmed V and J ends, which lost 2 bases and 1 base, there was a span of 8 bases. The CDR3 has 14 amino acids. The CDR3 loop reads CASSQGRFNYGYTF. CDR3 nucleotide sequence: TGCGCCAGCAGTCAAGGCCGATTTAACTATGGCTACACCTTC.

The chain joins TRBV3-1 (or the pseudogene TRBV3-2) to TRBJ1-2, with 10 positions matching TRBD1. The CDR3 totals 15 residues. CDR1 is LGHDT and CDR2 is YNNKEL in the germline V gene (reference sequence). V lost 3 bases, J lost 4 bases, and 5 bases stayed unmatched. The CDR3 reads CASSQTTGGAYGYTF. Written as DNA, the CDR3 is TGTGCCAGCAGCCAGACGACAGGGGGCGCCTATGGCTACACCTTC.

Only a few counts were recorded for this clone. The chain carries TRBV2 and TRBJ1-1; 9 nucleotides match TRBD1. This CDR3 spans 14 amino acids. J lost 5 bases, V lost 6 bases, and 7 bases had no gene match. Per the germline V gene, CDR1 is SNHLY and CDR2 is FYNNEI. CDR3 in amino acids: CASREQGAGTEAFF. In DNA form, the CDR3 reads TGTGCCAGCAGGGAACAGGGGGCTGGAACTGAAGCTTTCTTT. The full variable domain, its missing parts supplied by reference TRBV2 and TRBJ1-1, is EPEVTQTPSHQVTQMGQEVILRCVPISNHLYFYWYRQILGQKVEFLVSFYNNEISEKSEIFDDQFSVERPDGSNFTLKIRSTKLEDSAMYFCASREQGAGTEAFFGQGTRLTVV.

V and J are TRBV5-1 and TRBJ1-2, with 10 nucleotides matching TRBD1. This CDR3 spans 15 amino acids. Germline CDR1 and CDR2: SGHRS and YFSETQ. Trimming cost V 4 bases and J 3 bases; bases outside gene matches: 6. The CDR3 DNA is TGCGCCAGCAGCCGAGGAGGGACAGGGGACTATGGCTACACCTTC. Translated, it gives CASSRGGTGDYGYTF. The variable domain in full, completed from reference TRBV5-1 and TRBJ1-2, reads KAGVTQTPRYLIKTRGQQVTLSCSPISGHRSVSWYQQTPGQGLQFLFEYFSETQRNKGNFPGRFSGRQFSNSRSEMNVSTLELGDSALYLCASSRGGTGDYGYTFGSGTRLTVV.